The clone carrying this TCR beta chain was detected a few times. No antigen is known for it. This sample is drawn from a study of cytomegalovirus exposure and HLA in healthy donors. Findings and limits, study-wide: Reportedly, fewer N-insertions than the approximately 700-donor mean appeared in an Asian-associated ancestry cluster in a later analysis.

The PCR made use of 60 Vbeta and 13 Jbeta primers. Per the authors' pipeline: Around 10 million of the about 80 million unique TCR beta chains counted in a later analysis were shared. Sequenced by immunoSEQ multiplex PCR; TCRdb stores in-frame clones only, minus some. V and J calls and clone size are copied from that table; D and trimming were computed from the DNA. Among about 180,000 clones listed, almost 85% were seen once. Germline CDR1 reads SGHNT; CDR2 reads YYREEE (reference sequence). The CDR3 runs to 14 residues. The V gene end was trimmed by 4 bases and the J gene end by 2 bases; junction bases not matched to a gene: 5.

V and J are TRBV5-4 and TRBJ1-1; 7 bases agree with TRBD1. The sequence derives from a woman aged 45-59 years in good health and CMV-seronegative. Sample: PBMCs. The CDR3 protein is CASSPTGINTEAFF. CDR3 sequence (DNA): TGTGCCAGCAGCCCGACAGGGATCAACACTGAAGCTTTCTTT. Looking up the rest from reference TRBV5-4 and TRBJ1-1 gives the full variable domain: ETGVTQSPTHLIKTRGQQVTLRCSSQSGHNTVSWYQQALGQGPQFIFQYYREEENGRGNFPPRFSGLQFPNYSSELNVNALELDDSALYLCASSPTGINTEAFFGQGTRLTVV.